This is a list of T cell receptor beta chains from one sample in a study of blood T cell repertoires in COVID-19. Profiling relied on immunoSEQ multiplex PCR, and the TCRdb table lists in-frame clones only, not all of them. The sample has about 270,000 clones; around 86% are singletons. The specimen sequenced was peripheral blood. These receptors all stem from a man aged 35-49 years who had recovered from COVID-19. The CDR3 runs from the conserved cysteine through the conserved F or W. A D gene is named only where the DNA matches it firmly. Clone size is stated in some rows and not others, as once, few, many or a class when expanded.

v_gene	j_gene	abundance	d_gene	CDR3nt	CDR3aa
TRBV19	TRBJ1-2	.	.	TGTGCCAGTAGTACTGGCCAGGGGAATTGGTATGGCTACACCTTC	CASSTGQGNWYGYTF
TRBV27	TRBJ2-5	.	TRBD1	TGTGCCAGCAGTTTAGTCGACAGGGGCGGCCAAGAGACCCAGTACTTC	CASSLVDRGGQETQYF
TRBV7-9	TRBJ2-3	.	TRBD2	TGTGCCAGCGCAACCCGAAACCTGCTAGCGGGGGGCGCAGATACGCAGTATTTT	CASATRNLLAGGADTQYF
TRBV2	TRBJ2-5	.	TRBD2	TGTGCCAGCAGTGCTATAGCGGGAGGGAGGCAGACCCAGTACTTC	CASSAIAGGRQTQYF
TRBV4-3	TRBJ2-7	.	TRBD2	TGCGCCAGCAGCCAAGCGGTCGGGGGGGGCTACGAGCAGTACTTC	CASSQAVGGGYEQYF
TRBV5-1	TRBJ1-1	.	TRBD1	TGCGCCAGCAGCTGGACAGGGGGGAACACTGAAGCTTTCTTT	CASSWTGGNTEAFF
TRBV6-2/TRBV6-3	TRBJ2-1	.	.	TGTGCCAGCAGTTACGGGAGACCGATTTACAATGAGCAGTTCTTC	CASSYGRPIYNEQFF
TRBV27	TRBJ2-3	.	TRBD1	TGTGCCAGCAGTCCAGGGACAGGGGGCGTTACGCAGTATTTT	CASSPGTGGVTQYF
TRBV6-5	TRBJ2-1	.	TRBD2	TGTGCCAGCAACCTAGCGGGGGGGCGTGAGCAGTTCTTC	CASNLAGGREQFF
TRBV19	TRBJ2-4	.	TRBD2	TGTGCCAGTAGTATACTAGCGGGAGTTCTAAAAAACATTCAGTACTTC	CASSILAGVLKNIQYF
TRBV18	TRBJ1-2	.	.	TGTGCCAGCTCACCCGGCGGGGCTTCCTATGGCTACACCTTC	CASSPGGASYGYTF
TRBV5-1	TRBJ2-3	once	TRBD2	TGCGCCAGCAGCCCCGGATGGACTAGCGGGAGAGCCGATACGCAGTATTTT	CASSPGWTSGRADTQYF
TRBV21-1	TRBJ1-6	.	.	TGTGCCAGCAGCAAATCAGTAAGGGGGAGCTCCTATAATTCACCCCTCCACTTT	CASSKSVRGSSYNSPLHF
TRBV10-2	TRBJ2-7	.	.	TGCGCCAGCAGTGACAGGGGCCTCTACGAGCAGTACTTC	CASSDRGLYEQYF
TRBV6-5	TRBJ2-2	.	.	TGTGCCAGCAGACGCCCTGGCCCCGGGGAGCTGTTTTTT	CASRRPGPGELFF
TRBV5-4	TRBJ2-7	.	.	TGTGCCAGCAGCTTCCCCCCAGCGGGCGAGCAGTACTTC	CASSFPPAGEQYF
TRBV2	TRBJ2-4	few	TRBD1	TGTGCCAGCAGAGTCGACAGGGGACCATCTCTAGCCAAAAACATTCAGTACTTC	CASRVDRGPSLAKNIQYF
TRBV2	TRBJ1-1	.	.	TGTGCCAGCAGTACCTACGCGGGAAACACTGAAGCTTTCTTT	CASSTYAGNTEAFF
TRBV7-2	TRBJ1-5	.	.	TGTGCCAGCAGCCAAGAGGGAGTTAGCAATCAGCCCCAGCATTTT	CASSQEGVSNQPQHF